The 13 T cell receptor beta chains reported below all come from one sample, sequenced in a study of blood T cell repertoires in COVID-19. TCRdb's copy holds only in-frame clones and misses some; the assay was immunoSEQ multiplex PCR. Of roughly 200,000 clones listed, roughly 85% are singletons. Sequencing input: peripheral blood. The receptors come from an elderly woman with acute or convalescent COVID-19.

This chain joins TRBV5-1 and TRBJ1-3; D is perhaps TRBD1 (6 bases). The germline gives CDR1 SGHRS, CDR2 YFSETQ. The ends were cut back, 3 bases at V and 4 bases at J, with 14 bases in the middle. This CDR3 is 15 amino acids long. DNA of the CDR3: TGCGCCAGCAGCTCCGGACAGTTAAGCGGAAACACCATATATTTT. This codes for CASSSGQLSGNTIYF.

V is TRBV19 and J is TRBJ1-5; no reliable D call. The CDR3 is 13 residues long. The V end lost 0 bases, the J end lost 4 bases, and 4 bases lay between the germline ends. CDR1 and CDR2 (germline): LNHDA, SQIVND (reference sequence). This chain's CDR3 is CASSIDLNQPQHF. CDR3 bases: TGTGCCAGTAGTATAGATCTAAATCAGCCCCAGCATTTT.

The chain joins TRBV7-2 to TRBJ2-2, with D unresolved. V lost 1 base, J lost 3 bases, and 9 bases lay in between. The CDR3 spans 15 residues. Germline V gene lookup returns CDR1 SGHTA and CDR2 FQGNSA. The CDR3: CASSLEVRDTGELFF. DNA of the CDR3: TGTGCCAGCAGCTTAGAGGTCCGGGACACCGGGGAGCTGTTTTTT.

The chain joins TRBV5-1 to TRBJ2-5; D unresolved. CDR1 is SGHRS and CDR2 is YFSETQ in the germline V gene. The CDR3 sequence is 15 residues long. Trimming left V 3 bases short and J 2 bases short, with 14 bases between. CDR3 amino acids: CASSWMTGFQETQYF. The CDR3 DNA is TGCGCCAGCAGCTGGATGACGGGTTTTCAAGAGACCCAGTACTTC.

V usage is TRBV4-2 and J usage is TRBJ2-7, with D unclear. Per germline, CDR1 LGHNA and CDR2 YNFKEQ. The CDR3 is 16 residues long. V was trimmed by 2 bases and J by 0 bases, leaving 14 bases between them. The CDR3 spells CASSQIGGYSSYEQYF. CDR3 bases: TGTGCCAGCAGCCAAATAGGCGGATATAGCTCCTACGAGCAGTACTTC.

This clone was observed a few times. The chain employs TRBV6-6 and TRBJ1-1, with 9 bases matching TRBD1. The CDR3 spans 15 residues. Unmatched junction bases numbered 10, after V lost 5 bases and J lost 6 bases. Germline lookup yields CDR1 MNHNY and CDR2 SVGAGI (reference sequence). The CDR3 region is CASSTRTGETPEAFF. The DNA of the CDR3 is TGTGCCAGCAGTACGCGGACAGGGGAAACCCCTGAAGCTTTCTTT.

This clone was seen only once. This rearrangement joins TRBV19 to TRBJ1-3; D is undetermined. The germline V gene encodes CDR1 LNHDA and CDR2 SQIVND (reference sequence). The V and J ends lost 0 bases and 0 bases respectively, with 6 bases between them. This CDR3 is built from 15 residues. The CDR3 spells CASSIDRDSGNTIYF. CDR3 nucleotides: TGTGCCAGTAGTATAGATCGGGACTCTGGAAACACCATATATTTT.

The rearrangement joins TRBV11-2 to TRBJ1-1; the D gene is possibly TRBD1 (6 bases). Trimming removed 0 bases at V and 9 bases at J, with 17 bases between. The V gene's germline CDR1 is SGHAT and CDR2 FQNNGV. The CDR3 is 15 residues long. CDR3 nucleotides: TGTGCCAGCAGCTTAGATGCGGACAGCGTTAAGAAAGCTTTCTTT. Its protein is CASSLDADSVKKAFF.

The CDR3 nucleotides are TGTGCCAGCAGTGGCGAACAGGGCTCACCCCTCCACTTT. Its translation: CASSGEQGSPLHF. The gene calls are TRBV6-4 and TRBJ1-6, with D perhaps matching TRBD1 (6 bases). Germline CDR1 reads MRHNA; CDR2 reads SNTAGT. V lost 4 bases to trimming and J lost 10 bases, with 11 bases between them. The CDR3 covers 13 residues.

The chain uses TRBV11-2 and TRBJ1-6; D not certain. V was pared by 2 bases and J by 5 bases, with 7 bases between. The CDR3 loop spans 14 amino acids. Germline CDR1 reads SGHAT; CDR2 reads FQNNGV. The CDR3 DNA is TGTGCCAGCAGCTTAATACAGAATAATTCACCCCTCCACTTT. Protein sequence: CASSLIQNNSPLHF.

This CDR3 is CASSRASPTSGVYNEQFF. Written as DNA, the CDR3 is TGTGCCAGCTCACGGGCCAGCCCTACTAGCGGCGTCTACAATGAGCAGTTCTTC. The V gene is TRBV18, the J gene TRBJ2-1, with 8 bases that match TRBD2. V was clipped by 4 bases and J by 3 bases; unmatched bases: 14. The CDR3 sequence is 18 residues long. CDR1 and CDR2 from the germline V gene are KGHSH and LQKENI. The variable domain in full, completed from reference TRBV18 and TRBJ2-1, reads NAGVMQNPRHLVRRRGQEARLRCSPMKGHSHVYWYRQLPEEGLKFMVYLQKENIIDESGMPKERFSAEFPKEGPSILRIQQVVRGDSAAYFCASSRASPTSGVYNEQFFGPGTRLTVL.

V gene TRBV29-1 combines with J gene TRBJ2-3; D not resolved. In germline, CDR1 is SQVTM, CDR2 ANQGSEA. The length of the CDR3 is 10 residues. V dropped 5 bases and J dropped 3 bases, with 3 bases sitting between them. CDR3 coding DNA: TGCAGCGTTTATACAGATACGCAGTATTTT. It specifies CSVYTDTQYF.

This chain links TRBV5-6 with TRBJ2-7; tentatively, D is TRBD1 (5 bases). Trimming took 0 bases from V and 6 from J, leaving 22 bases between them. From germline, CDR1 is SGHDT and CDR2 YYEEEE. The CDR3 runs 17 residues. The CDR3, as DNA: TGTGCCAGCAGCTTGGCGACAGTTTTTGCAGGGATCCGCGAGCAGTACTTC. Its protein product is CASSLATVFAGIREQYF.